Listed here are 8 T cell receptor beta chains from one sample, sequenced in a study of blood T cell repertoires in COVID-19. Generated by immunoSEQ multiplex PCR, the TCRdb table keeps only in-frame clones and is missing some. The sample holds 330,000 or so clones, around nine tenths seen once. The sequenced material came from PBMCs or T cells enriched from blood (not recorded which). The receptors shown here come from a man aged 25 to 45 who had recovered from COVID-19.

V is TRBV27 and J is TRBJ1-6; 8 nucleotides align to TRBD1. This CDR3 has 16 amino acids. The germline gives CDR1 MNHEY, CDR2 SMNVEV (reference sequence). The trim removed 4 bases at V and 1 base at J, leaving 3 bases unmatched. CDR3 DNA: TGTGCCAGCAGTTCAGGGGGCGCTTCCTATAATTCACCCCTCCACTTT. This gives the protein CASSSGGASYNSPLHF.

On this clone itself: Other DNA sequences of this sample code for an identical CDR3. The chain couples TRBV6-5 to TRBJ1-5; D possibly corresponds to TRBD1 (6 bases). Germline assignment: CDR1 MNHEY and CDR2 SVGAGI. The V gene lost 6 bases and the J gene lost 5 bases, with 11 bases spanning the gap. The CDR3 sequence is 13 residues long. CDR3 protein: CASSLTGYQPQHF. The CDR3 DNA reads TGTGCCAGCAGCCTGACAGGATATCAGCCCCAGCATTTT.

The chain employs TRBV14 and TRBJ1-1; D call uncertain. There are 13 residues in the CDR3. Germline CDR1 SGHDN, CDR2 FVKESK. V was cut by 1 base and J by 7 bases, with 10 bases left in between. The CDR3 DNA reads TGTGCCAGCAGCCAAGCTTCTAGCCTTGAAGCTTTCTTT. Protein sequence: CASSQASSLEAFF.

The chain has TRBV18 and TRBJ1-3, with D perhaps matching TRBD1 (6 bases). Germline CDR1 reads KGHSH; CDR2 reads LQKENI. The CDR3 extends over 15 amino acids. The V and J ends lost 4 bases and 0 bases respectively, with 10 bases between them. The CDR3 here is CASSQGQHSGNTIYF. As DNA, the CDR3 is TGTGCCAGCTCACAAGGACAGCACTCTGGAAACACCATATATTTT.

The rearrangement joins TRBV25-1 to TRBJ1-2; 8 bases agree with TRBD1. With 4 bases clipped from V and 7 bases from J, the junction kept 5 bases outside the gene matches. Germline CDR1 is MGHDK and CDR2 is SYGVNS. CDR3 length: 13 residues. This chain's CDR3 is CASSASTGVGYTF. CDR3 bases: TGTGCCAGCAGTGCCTCGACAGGGGTTGGCTACACCTTC.

This clone was detected only a few times. The gene calls are TRBV5-4 and TRBJ1-4, with TRBD1 identical over 7 bases. The germline gives CDR1 SGHNT, CDR2 YYREEE (reference sequence). The CDR3 totals 14 residues. With 4 bases clipped from V and 5 bases from J, the junction kept 5 bases outside the gene matches. The CDR3 sequence is CASSLDRVNEKLFF. DNA of the CDR3: TGTGCCAGCAGCCTCGACAGGGTCAATGAAAAACTGTTTTTT. Complete variable domain (other parts from reference TRBV5-4 and TRBJ1-4): ETGVTQSPTHLIKTRGQQVTLRCSSQSGHNTVSWYQQALGQGPQFIFQYYREEENGRGNFPPRFSGLQFPNYSSELNVNALELDDSALYLCASSLDRVNEKLFFGSGTQLSVL.

The chain has TRBV5-4 and TRBJ1-1; perhaps TRBD1 as D (6 bases). From germline, CDR1 is SGHNT and CDR2 YYREEE (reference sequence). Trimming took off 2 bases at V and 5 bases at J, with 16 bases between the two ends. This CDR3 region has 15 residues. The CDR3 sequence is CASSFISGVGTEAFF. CDR3 sequence (DNA): TGTGCCAGCAGCTTTATCTCAGGGGTAGGGACTGAAGCTTTCTTT.

This chain links TRBV25-1 with TRBJ2-4; 7 bases are shared with TRBD2. The CDR3 is 16 amino acids. Germline values: CDR1 MGHDK, CDR2 SYGVNS. Germline trimming cut 0 bases from V and 1 base from J; bases unmatched to any gene: 3. CDR3 sequence reads: CASSEYGEGAKNIQYF. For the CDR3, the DNA is TGTGCCAGCAGTGAATATGGGGAGGGGGCCAAAAACATTCAGTACTTC.